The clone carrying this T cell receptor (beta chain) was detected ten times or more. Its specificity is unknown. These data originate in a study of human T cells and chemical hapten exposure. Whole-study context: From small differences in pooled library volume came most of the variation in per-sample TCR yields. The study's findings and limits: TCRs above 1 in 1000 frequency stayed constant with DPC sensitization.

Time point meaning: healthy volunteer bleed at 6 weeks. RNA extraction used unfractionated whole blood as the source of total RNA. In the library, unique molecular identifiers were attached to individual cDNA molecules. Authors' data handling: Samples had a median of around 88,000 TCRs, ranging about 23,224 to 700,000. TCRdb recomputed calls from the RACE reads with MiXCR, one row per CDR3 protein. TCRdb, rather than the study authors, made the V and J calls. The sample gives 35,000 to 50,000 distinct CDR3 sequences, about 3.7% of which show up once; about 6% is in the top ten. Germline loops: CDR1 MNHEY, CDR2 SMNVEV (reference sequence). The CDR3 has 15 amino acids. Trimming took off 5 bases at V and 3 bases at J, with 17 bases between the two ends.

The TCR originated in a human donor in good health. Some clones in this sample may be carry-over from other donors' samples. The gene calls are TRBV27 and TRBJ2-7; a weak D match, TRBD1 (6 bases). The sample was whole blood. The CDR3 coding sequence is TGTGCCAGCAGTCACACACCCCAGGGGTTCTACGAGCAGTACTTC. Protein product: CASSHTPQGFYEQYF.